The next 10 T cell receptor beta chains were all read from a single sample in a study of blood T cell repertoires in COVID-19 (dated by TCRdb to 2020 to 2021). The library was produced with the immunoSEQ multiplex PCR assay. As stored in TCRdb, this immuneACCESS dataset retains in-frame rearrangements with V and J assigned. A fraction of the clones does not appear; measured against another copy, unresolved V genes explain less than half of the discrepancy, and the remainder lacks a known reason. The sample yields around 370,000 clones; roughly 90% were counted once. Of the sample, just under 7.5% falls within the top ten clones. Input material: peripheral blood. These receptor sequences come from a woman in her 70s with COVID-19, enrolled during active disease.

V is TRBV6-5 and J is TRBJ2-1; weak D call: TRBD1 (5 bases). The CDR3 is 13 residues long. Per the germline V gene, CDR1 is MNHEY and CDR2 is SVGAGI. Trimming cost V 6 bases and J 7 bases, with 13 bases left between them. CDR3: CASRLRDSNEQFF. DNA for the CDR3: TGTGCCAGCAGACTCAGGGATTCGAATGAGCAGTTCTTC.

This clone was seen just once. V gene TRBV4-2 combines with J gene TRBJ2-1, with TRBD2 matching 12 bases. The junction had 6 bases not matched to a gene; V was cut back by 3 bases and J by 6 bases. The germline gives CDR1 LGHNA, CDR2 YNFKEQ. The length of the CDR3 is 16 residues. The CDR3 protein is CASSHVTSGGANEQFF. In nucleotides, the CDR3 is TGTGCCAGCAGCCACGTGACTAGCGGGGGTGCCAATGAGCAGTTCTTC.

This chain connects TRBV28 to TRBJ1-4; possibly TRBD1 for D (5 bases). The CDR3 extends over 14 amino acids. Per the germline V gene, CDR1 is MDHEN and CDR2 is SYDVKM. Trimming pared 5 bases from V and 2 bases from J, leaving 9 bases between. The CDR3 DNA sequence: TGTGCCAGCAGTCCCCCAGGGACTAATGAAAAACTGTTTTTT. It encodes CASSPPGTNEKLFF.

This clone has only one observation. The chain couples TRBV14 to TRBJ2-7; D perhaps matches TRBD1 (6 bases). From germline, CDR1 is SGHDN and CDR2 FVKESK. V was shortened by 4 bases and J by 1 base, with 11 bases between the two germline ends. CDR3 length: 14 amino acids. The CDR3 nucleotides are TGTGCCAGCAGCCCGTCGACAGGTTCCTACGAGCAGTACTTC. It yields the protein CASSPSTGSYEQYF.

The rearrangement uses TRBV5-1 and TRBJ2-5; D ambiguous. The length of the CDR3 is 14 residues. Germline CDR1 and CDR2: SGHRS and YFSETQ. The V gene lost 0 bases and the J gene lost 0 bases, with 6 bases spanning the gap. CDR3 protein: CASSLGVYQETQYF. CDR3 nucleotide sequence: TGCGCCAGCAGCTTGGGCGTGTACCAAGAGACCCAGTACTTC.

The V gene is TRBV2, the J gene TRBJ1-6, with a tentative D call TRBD1 (6 bases). The V gene lost 4 bases and the J gene lost 6 bases, with 10 bases spanning the gap. Per germline, CDR1 SNHLY and CDR2 FYNNEI. This CDR3 contains 14 residues. The CDR3 loop is CASSVLQGNSPLHF. As DNA, the CDR3 is TGTGCCAGCAGTGTCCTACAGGGTAATTCACCCCTCCACTTT.

This clone has more than one count but fewer than ten. The CDR3 DNA reads TGTGCCAGCAGCCAGACGGGAAGGAACACTGAAGCTTTCTTT. This translates into CASSQTGRNTEAFF. V gene TRBV14 combines with J gene TRBJ1-1; no firm D call. The CDR3 spans 14 residues. Germline CDR1 and CDR2: SGHDN and FVKESK. The V gene lost 3 bases and the J gene lost 1 base, with 9 bases spanning the gap.

The CDR3 loop reads CASSQDTGTEAFF. CDR3 DNA sequence: TGTGCCAGCAGCCAAGACACGGGGACTGAAGCTTTCTTT. The genes are TRBV3-1 (or the pseudogene TRBV3-2) and TRBJ1-1, with unresolved D. CDR1 is LGHDT and CDR2 is YNNKEL in the germline V gene (reference sequence). The CDR3 sequence is 13 residues long. Trimming left V 0 bases short and J 5 bases short, with 7 bases between.

The chain uses TRBV2 and TRBJ2-5; tentatively, D is TRBD2 (5 bases). The CDR3 spans 15 residues. Trimming removed 1 base at V and 0 bases at J, with 9 bases between. Germline CDR1 reads SNHLY; CDR2 reads FYNNEI. CDR3 amino acids: CASSEGSGYQETQYF. The CDR3 DNA follows: TGTGCCAGCAGTGAAGGGAGCGGTTACCAAGAGACCCAGTACTTC.

The rearrangement joins TRBV11-2 to TRBJ2-3, with no clear D. The CDR3 sequence is 16 residues long. In germline, CDR1 is SGHAT, CDR2 FQNNGV. Between the trimmed V and J ends, which lost 5 bases and 0 bases, there was a span of 15 bases. CDR3 DNA sequence: TGTGCCAGCAGCCTTGCCCGTGGGCTTAGCACAGATACGCAGTATTTT. Amino acid sequence: CASSLARGLSTDTQYF.